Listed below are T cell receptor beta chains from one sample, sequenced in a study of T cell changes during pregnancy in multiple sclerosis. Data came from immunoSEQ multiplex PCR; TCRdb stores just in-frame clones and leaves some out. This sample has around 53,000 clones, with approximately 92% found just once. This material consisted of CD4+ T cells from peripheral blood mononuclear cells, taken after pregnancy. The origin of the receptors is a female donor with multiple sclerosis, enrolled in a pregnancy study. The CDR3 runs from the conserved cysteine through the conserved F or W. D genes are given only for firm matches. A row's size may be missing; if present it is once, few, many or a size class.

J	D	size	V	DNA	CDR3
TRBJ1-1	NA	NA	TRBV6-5	TGTGCCAGCAGTTACTCGTCAGGGATTAACACTGAAGCTTTCTTT	CASSYSSGINTEAFF
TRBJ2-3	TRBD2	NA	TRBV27	TGTGCCAGCAGTTTCTGGGCTAGCGGGGGGGATACGCAGTATTTT	CASSFWASGGDTQYF
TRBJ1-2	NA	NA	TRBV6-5	TGTGCCAGCAGAACAGGGAGTATCGATGGCTACACCTTC	CASRTGSIDGYTF
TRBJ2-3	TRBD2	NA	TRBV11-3	TGTGCCAGCAGCCCGGGGGGCGGGGGGCGCGCAGATACGCAGTATTTT	CASSPGGGGRADTQYF
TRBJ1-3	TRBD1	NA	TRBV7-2	TGTGCCAGCAGCCCACGTGTGACAGGGATTGGAAACACCATATATTTT	CASSPRVTGIGNTIYF
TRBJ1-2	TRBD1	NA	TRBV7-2	TGTGCCAGCTTTGGACAGGGGAACTATGGCTACACCTTC	CASFGQGNYGYTF
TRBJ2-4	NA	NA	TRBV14	TGTGCCAGCAGCCAAACTACAGGGCCTCGAGGTCCGGCCAAAAACATTCAGTACTTC	CASSQTTGPRGPAKNIQYF
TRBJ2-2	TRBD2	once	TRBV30	TGTGCCTGGAGTGTAGGCGAGCGGGGCTTTAACACCGGGGAGCTGTTTTTT	CAWSVGERGFNTGELFF
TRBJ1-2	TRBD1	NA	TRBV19	TGTGCCAGTATCCCGACAGGGAAACCAGAAACTAGGACCTTC	CASIPTGKPETRTF
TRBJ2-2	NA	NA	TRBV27	TGTGCCAGCACCTTGAACGGGGCGAACACCGGGGAGCTGTTTTTT	CASTLNGANTGELFF
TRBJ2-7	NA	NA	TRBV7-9	TGTGCCAGCAGCCCCCTCGGACTTAACAGCTCCTACGAGCAGTACTTC	CASSPLGLNSSYEQYF
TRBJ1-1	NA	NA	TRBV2	TGTGCCAGCAGGAGACAGCAGAACACTGAAGCTTTCTTT	CASRRQQNTEAFF
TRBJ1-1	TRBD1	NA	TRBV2	TGTGCCAGCAGCGAAAGACAGGGGAACACTGAAGCTTTCTTT	CASSERQGNTEAFF
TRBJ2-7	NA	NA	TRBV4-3	TGCGCCAGCAGCCAGGCCCCTTCGGACAGAGCCTACGAGCAGTACTTC	CASSQAPSDRAYEQYF
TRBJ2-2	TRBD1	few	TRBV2	TGTGCCAGCAATGGACAGGGCAGAAACACCGGGGAGCTGTTTTTT	CASNGQGRNTGELFF
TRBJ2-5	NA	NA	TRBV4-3	TGCGCCAGCAGCCAAGACTCCTTGGAGACCCAGTACTTC	CASSQDSLETQYF
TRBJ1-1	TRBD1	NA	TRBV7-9	TGTGCCAGTGGGACAGGTGTGAACACTGAAGCTTTCTTT	CASGTGVNTEAFF
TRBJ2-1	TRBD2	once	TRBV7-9	TGTGCCAGCAGCTCCCCCGGCAGCGGGGGCTCCTACAATGAGCAGTTCTTC	CASSSPGSGGSYNEQFF
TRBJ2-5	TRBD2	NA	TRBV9	TGTGCCAGCAGCGTAAACGAGCGGGGTCAAGAGACCCAGTACTTC	CASSVNERGQETQYF
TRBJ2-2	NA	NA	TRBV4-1	TGCGCCAGCAGCCAAGTCCAGGGGTACCCCGGGGAGCTGTTTTTT	CASSQVQGYPGELFF
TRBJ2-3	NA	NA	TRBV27	TGTGCCAGCAGTTCCTCTCGTGCGCAGTATTTT	CASSSSRAQYF
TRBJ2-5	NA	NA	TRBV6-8	TGTGCCAGCAGCGCTAGCGACCAAGAGACCCAGTACTTC	CASSASDQETQYF
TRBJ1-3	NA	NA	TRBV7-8	TGTGCCAGCAGCTTGACCAGGGGCTACCACGGAAACACCATATATTTT	CASSLTRGYHGNTIYF
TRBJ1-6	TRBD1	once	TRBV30	TGTGCCTGGATGCCGGGACAGGGGTTTTCACCCCTCCACTTT	CAWMPGQGFSPLHF
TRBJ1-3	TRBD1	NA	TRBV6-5	TGTGCCAGCAGTTTAACAGGGGTCTCTGGAAACACCATATATTTT	CASSLTGVSGNTIYF
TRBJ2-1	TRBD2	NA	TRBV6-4	TGTGCCAGCAGCTCACTAGCGGGGGGGCCGAACAATGAGCAGTTCTTC	CASSSLAGGPNNEQFF
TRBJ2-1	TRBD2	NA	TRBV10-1	TGCGCCAGCAGCCTAGCGGGGGGCCATCCTATGAATGAGCAGTTCTTC	CASSLAGGHPMNEQFF
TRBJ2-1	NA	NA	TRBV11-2	TGTGCCAGCACCGTGGACAGTTACAATGAGCAGTTCTTC	CASTVDSYNEQFF
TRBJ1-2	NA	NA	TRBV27	TGTGCCAGCAGTTTTACAGATGCTAACTATGGCTACACCTTC	CASSFTDANYGYTF